The clone carrying this T cell receptor beta chain was seen a handful of times. The sample comes from a study of regulatory T cells in long-lasting Graves disease. The time point: newly diagnosed GD, antithyroid drugs for less than 3 months. Generation of the TCR library employed RNA extracted from PBMCs. Germline V gene data show CDR1 as KGHDR and CDR2 as SFDVKD. The V end lost 4 bases, the J end lost 5 bases, and 10 bases lay between the germline ends. The CDR3 extends over 13 amino acids. TCR beta libraries were built with iRepertoire HTBI primers and Arm-PCR of CDR3 regions. In TCRdb, the multiplex PCR reads were re-called with MiXCR into one record per CDR3 protein. In the table there are approximately 400,000 distinct CDR3 sequences, under 15% of which are singletons. This sample also appeared in a second study, on T cells in Graves' hyperthyroidism and ophthalmopathy. That paper adds: Diagnoses rested on clinical symptoms, serum thyroxine and TRAb, thyroid ultrasound and orbital computed tomography. Blood samples included most of the expanded thyroid clonotypes exceeding 0.001.

The sample was peripheral blood mononuclear cells (PBMCs), taken at new diagnosis, from a patient treated with antithyroid drugs. This chain connects TRBV24-1 to TRBJ1-2; D perhaps matches TRBD1 (5 bases). This clonotype originated in a woman aged 25 to 39 with Graves disease. This chain's CDR3 is CATSDRDVYGYTF. Written as DNA, the CDR3 is TGTGCCACCAGTGACCGGGACGTTTATGGCTACACCTTC.